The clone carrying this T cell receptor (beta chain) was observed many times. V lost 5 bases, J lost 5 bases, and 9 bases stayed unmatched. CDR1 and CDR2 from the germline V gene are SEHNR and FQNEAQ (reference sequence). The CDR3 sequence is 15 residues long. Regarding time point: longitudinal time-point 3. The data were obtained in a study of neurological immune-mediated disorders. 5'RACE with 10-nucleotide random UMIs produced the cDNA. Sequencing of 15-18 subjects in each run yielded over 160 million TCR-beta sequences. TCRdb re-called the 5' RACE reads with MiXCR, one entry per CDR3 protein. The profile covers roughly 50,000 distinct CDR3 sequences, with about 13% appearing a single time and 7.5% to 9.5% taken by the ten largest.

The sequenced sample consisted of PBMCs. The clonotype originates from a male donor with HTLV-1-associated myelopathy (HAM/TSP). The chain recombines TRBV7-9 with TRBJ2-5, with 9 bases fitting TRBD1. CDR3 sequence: CASSTGTGRWETQYF. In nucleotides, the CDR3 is TGTGCCAGCAGCACCGGGACAGGGCGTTGGGAGACCCAGTACTTC.